This passage covers 26 T cell receptor beta chains from one sample sequenced in a study of OX40 agonist ivuxolimab in advanced cancers. TCRdb keeps only in-frame clones here, not all; method: immunoSEQ multiplex PCR. The repertoire holds tens of thousands of clones, with nearly 90% as singletons. The sample consisted of CD4+ or CD8+ T cells sorted from blood, taken in a trial of the OX40 agonist ivuxolimab. These receptors were obtained from an adult with an advanced solid tumor such as melanoma, head and neck, liver or kidney cancer.

V gene TRBV6-5 combines with J gene TRBJ2-2, with D perhaps matching TRBD2 (5 bases). V dropped 6 bases and J dropped 6 bases, with 11 bases sitting between them. Germline CDR1 MNHEY, CDR2 SVGAGI. The CDR3 loop spans 13 amino acids. CDR3 bases: TGTGCCAGCAGGAAGATGAGGGCCGGGGAGCTGTTTTTT. Translating gives CASRKMRAGELFF.

The J gene is TRBJ2-3, the V gene TRBV2; 8 bases align to TRBD2. Germline CDR1 and CDR2: SNHLY and FYNNEI. The J segment lost 0 bases and the V segment lost 3 bases, leaving 8 bases of the junction unmatched. This CDR3 is built from 17 residues. The CDR3 sequence: CASSDGLGLASTDTQYF. The DNA for the CDR3 is TGTGCCAGCAGTGATGGGCTCGGACTAGCAAGCACAGATACGCAGTATTTT.

The chain couples TRBV4-3 to TRBJ1-1; 9 bases fit TRBD1. The germline CDR1 and CDR2 sequences are LGHNA and YSLEER. The CDR3 length is 15 residues. The V segment lost 4 bases and the J segment 6 bases; nucleotides outside the gene matches: 9. CDR3 nucleotides: TGCGCCAGCAGCCTATACAGGGGGCCTCTCCCTGAAGCTTTCTTT. Encoded protein: CASSLYRGPLPEAFF.

Of note for this clone: One end of the junction fails to match germline, which may point to a read error. The chain links TRBV7-7 to TRBJ2-1, with D unclear. The CDR3 totals 13 residues. In germline, CDR1 is SSHAT, CDR2 FNYEAQ (reference sequence). For the CDR3, the DNA is TGTGCTAGCAGCTTAGTAGAGTACAATGAGCAGTTCTTC. It translates to CASSLVEYNEQFF.

This chain uses TRBV6-4 with TRBJ1-4; TRBD1 is a possible D gene (6 bases). Per germline, CDR1 MRHNA and CDR2 SNTAGT. The CDR3 is 18 residues long. V dropped 0 bases and J dropped 5 bases, with 19 bases sitting between them. The CDR3 reads CASSDSRIKGQTNEKLFF. CDR3 nucleotide sequence: TGTGCCAGCAGTGACTCCCGCATTAAAGGACAGACGAATGAAAAACTGTTTTTT.

This clone came up once. CDR3 nucleotide sequence: TGTGCCAGCAGCCCGCCGACGGGACAGGGGGCTTACGAGCAGTACTTC. Translated: CASSPPTGQGAYEQYF. J is TRBJ2-7 and V is TRBV7-9; 12 bases are shared with TRBD1. The ends lost 5 bases at V and 4 bases at J; junction bases unmatched: 9. The CDR3 has 16 amino acids. Germline CDR1 SEHNR, CDR2 FQNEAQ (reference sequence). Drawing the rest from reference TRBV7-9 and TRBJ2-7, the complete variable domain is DTGVSQNPRHKITKRGQNVTFRCDPISEHNRLYWYRQTLGQGPEFLTYFQNEAQLEKSRLLSDRFSAERPKGSFSTLEIQRTEQGDSAMYLCASSPPTGQGAYEQYFGPGTRLTVT.

This chain links TRBV4-3 with TRBJ2-1; D possibly corresponds to TRBD2 (5 bases). CDR1 LGHNA and CDR2 YSLEER come from the germline V gene. V gave up 1 base and J gave up 4 bases, with 11 bases separating them. The CDR3 spans 15 residues. This CDR3 is CASSQVEGIYNEQFF. For the CDR3, the DNA is TGCGCCAGCAGCCAAGTTGAGGGCATATACAATGAGCAGTTCTTC.

The chain carries TRBV4-1 and TRBJ2-5, with TRBD1 matching over 7 bases. This CDR3 comprises 15 residues. The V segment lost 1 base and the J segment 3 bases; nucleotides outside the gene matches: 5. Germline V gives CDR1 MGHRA, CDR2 YSYEKL. CDR3 protein: CASSQVLGTEETQYF. The CDR3 bases are TGCGCCAGCAGCCAAGTTCTAGGGACAGAAGAGACCCAGTACTTC.

The rearrangement uses TRBV9 and TRBJ2-1, with 7 bases matching TRBD2. The CDR3 has 14 residues. The germline V gene encodes CDR1 SGDLS and CDR2 YYNGEE. J gave up 2 bases and V 4 bases, and 3 bases lay outside the gene matches. For the CDR3, the DNA is TGTGCCAGCAGCCCGCGGGGGACCTACAATGAGCAGTTCTTC. Translating gives CASSPRGTYNEQFF.

The rearrangement links TRBV6-1 to TRBJ1-4; 11 bases agree with TRBD1. The CDR3 spans 15 residues. V gave up 0 bases and J gave up 7 bases; unmatched junction bases: 1. The germline CDR1 and CDR2 sequences are MNHNS and SASEGT. The CDR3 protein is CASSEAGTGGEKLFF. The CDR3 coding sequence is TGTGCCAGCAGTGAAGCGGGGACAGGGGGTGAAAAACTGTTTTTT.

The gene calls are TRBV27 and TRBJ2-3; unclear D gene. CDR1 MNHEY and CDR2 SMNVEV come from the germline V gene (reference sequence). The CDR3 totals 18 residues. Trimming removed 2 bases at V and 2 bases at J, with 20 bases between. CDR3 nucleotides: TGTGCCAGCAGTTTAAGTTTGTCGCCGGTTGAAAACACAGATACGCAGTATTTT. Its protein is CASSLSLSPVENTDTQYF.

In DNA, the CDR3 is TGTGCCAGCAGCCAAGGTACCGGGACAGAATCCTACGAGCAGTACTTC. Translated: CASSQGTGTESYEQYF. This rearrangement joins TRBV4-2 to TRBJ2-7; 7 nucleotides agree with TRBD1. Germline CDR1 reads LGHNA; CDR2 reads YNFKEQ. Trimming took 1 base from V and 1 from J; bases not matched to a gene: 7. The length of the CDR3 is 16 residues.

This chain uses TRBV28 with TRBJ2-3, with 8 bases that match TRBD1. The CDR3 runs to 14 residues. V lost 6 bases to trimming and J lost 3 bases; unmatched junction nucleotides: 5. Germline CDR1 reads MDHEN; CDR2 reads SYDVKM. This CDR3 reads CASSMTGATDTQYF. The CDR3 nucleotides are TGTGCCAGCAGCATGACAGGGGCGACAGATACGCAGTATTTT. Filled out from reference TRBV28 and TRBJ2-3, the complete variable domain reads DVKVTQSSRYLVKRTGEKVFLECVQDMDHENMFWYRQDPGLGLRLIYFSYDVKMKEKGDIPEGYSVSREKKERFSLILESASTNQTSMYLCASSMTGATDTQYFGPGTRLTVL.

The chain employs TRBV10-3 and TRBJ1-4; D is undetermined. V was trimmed by 1 base and J by 8 bases, leaving 11 bases between them. The CDR3 loop spans 14 amino acids. Per germline, CDR1 ENHRY and CDR2 SYGVKD. CDR3 sequence (DNA): TGTGCCATCAGTGAGTTCGGGGTTGGGGAAAAACTGTTTTTT. It is translated as CAISEFGVGEKLFF.

The gene calls are TRBV29-1 and TRBJ2-2; perhaps D is TRBD1 or TRBD2 (5 bases each). Germline V gene sequence: CDR1 SQVTM, CDR2 ANQGSEA. The V and J ends lost 2 bases and 6 bases respectively, with 13 bases between them. The CDR3 extends over 14 amino acids. CDR3: CSVENGTRPGELFF. DNA of the CDR3: TGCAGCGTTGAAAACGGGACGAGGCCCGGGGAGCTGTTTTTT.

The chain joins TRBV6-5 to TRBJ1-2, with TRBD1 matching over 10 bases. The germline gives CDR1 MNHEY, CDR2 SVGAGI. This CDR3 is 16 amino acids long. Trimming took 2 bases from V and 3 from J; bases not matched to a gene: 6. CDR3 in DNA: TGTGCCAGCAGTTACCGCACCGGGACAGGGGACTATGGCTACACCTTC. It codes for CASSYRTGTGDYGYTF.

The rearrangement links TRBV27 to TRBJ1-5; no clear D gene. In germline, CDR1 is MNHEY, CDR2 SMNVEV (reference sequence). V lost 5 bases to trimming and J lost 3 bases, with 8 bases between them. The CDR3 extends over 13 amino acids. The CDR3 DNA follows: TGTGCCAGCAGTCTGGGAGCCAATCAGCCCCAGCATTTT. This translates into CASSLGANQPQHF.

The gene calls are TRBV6-5 and TRBJ2-1; D perhaps matches TRBD2 (5 bases). This CDR3 contains 11 residues. Germline-derived CDR1 and CDR2 are MNHEY and SVGAGI. The V end was cut by 7 bases, the J end by 9 bases, with 10 bases between. The CDR3 region is CASTLGSEQFF. The DNA of the CDR3 is TGTGCCAGCACGCTAGGGAGTGAGCAGTTCTTC.

The chain recombines TRBV9 with TRBJ1-2; 8 bases are shared with TRBD1. From germline, CDR1 is SGDLS and CDR2 YYNGEE. The V gene end was trimmed by 3 bases and the J gene end by 8 bases; junction bases not matched to a gene: 12. There are 15 residues in the CDR3. The CDR3 DNA is TGTGCCAGCAGCGCCGGGACAGGTCCGGGAAAAGGCTACACCTTC. Residues: CASSAGTGPGKGYTF.

The chain combines TRBV30 with TRBJ2-5; D possibly corresponds to TRBD1 (6 bases). With 4 bases removed from V and 3 bases from J, the gap between germline ends came to 15 bases. Germline V gene lookup returns CDR1 GTSNPN and CDR2 SVGIG (reference sequence). The CDR3 is made up of 14 amino acids. The CDR3 coding sequence is TGTGCCTGGACAGTGGTGGGGGCCGAAGAGACCCAGTACTTC. Translation: CAWTVVGAEETQYF. Complete variable domain (other parts from reference TRBV30 and TRBJ2-5): SQTIHQWPATLVQPVGSPLSLECTVEGTSNPNLYWYRQAAGRGLQLLFYSVGIGQISSEVPQNLSASRPQDRQFILSSKKLLLSDSGFYLCAWTVVGAEETQYFGPGTRLLVL.

This chain uses TRBV9 with TRBJ2-1; unclear D gene. Trimming pared 0 bases from V and 1 base from J, leaving 8 bases between. The CDR3 loop spans 15 amino acids. Germline CDR1 SGDLS, CDR2 YYNGEE. CDR3 sequence (DNA): TGTGCCAGCAGCGTAGCTAAGGAGTCCTACAATGAGCAGTTCTTC. This gives the protein CASSVAKESYNEQFF.

This clone was recorded many times. The J gene is TRBJ1-5, the V gene TRBV27; perhaps TRBD1 as D (5 bases). CDR1 MNHEY and CDR2 SMNVEV come from the germline V gene (reference sequence). Deletions cut 5 bases from V and 3 bases from J, with 20 bases between. The CDR3 length is 17 residues. The CDR3 here is CASSPYQRGIDNQPQHF. CDR3 coding DNA: TGTGCCAGCAGTCCTTATCAAAGGGGTATCGACAATCAGCCCCAGCATTTT.

The chain uses TRBV15 and TRBJ2-1; 8 bases align to TRBD2. The CDR3 contains 19 residues. The junction had 11 bases not matched to a gene; V was cut back by 1 base and J by 0 bases. CDR1 LNHNV and CDR2 YYDKDF come from the germline V gene (reference sequence). CDR3 coding DNA: TGTGCCACCAGCAGAGCAAGGTCTCCCGGGGGGGTCTCCTACAATGAGCAGTTCTTC. Amino acids: CATSRARSPGGVSYNEQFF. The whole variable domain, remainder taken from reference TRBV15 and TRBJ2-1, is DAMVIQNPRYQVTQFGKPVTLSCSQTLNHNVMYWYQQKSSQAPKLLFHYYDKDFNNEADTPDNFQSRRPNTSFCFLDIRSPGLGDTAMYLCATSRARSPGGVSYNEQFFGPGTRLTVL.

The V call is TRBV19, the J call TRBJ2-7; possible D gene TRBD2, 6 bases. The CDR3 loop spans 13 amino acids. Germline CDR1 LNHDA, CDR2 SQIVND (reference sequence). V was cut by 8 bases and J by 5 bases, with 16 bases left in between. The CDR3 region has the DNA TGTGCCAGTGGGCCGCGGGGAGGCAACGAGCAGTACTTC. It encodes CASGPRGGNEQYF.

This chain links TRBV28 with TRBJ2-1; unclear D gene. The CDR3 consists of 15 residues. The V gene lost 5 bases and the J gene lost 4 bases, with 15 bases spanning the gap. From germline, CDR1 is MDHEN and CDR2 SYDVKM. The CDR3 loop reads CASSPLPVTYNEQFF. CDR3 coding DNA: TGTGCCAGCAGTCCACTCCCGGTCACTTACAATGAGCAGTTCTTC. The full variable domain, completed using reference TRBV28 and TRBJ2-1, is DVKVTQSSRYLVKRTGEKVFLECVQDMDHENMFWYRQDPGLGLRLIYFSYDVKMKEKGDIPEGYSVSREKKERFSLILESASTNQTSMYLCASSPLPVTYNEQFFGPGTRLTVL.

By share of the sample, this clone is large. The V call is TRBV7-8, the J call TRBJ1-1; 8 nucleotides align to TRBD1. V was pared by 6 bases and J by 4 bases, with 10 bases of the junction left unmatched. There are 15 residues in the CDR3. Germline V gives CDR1 SGHVS, CDR2 FQNEAQ. CDR3 sequence reads: CASRQPTGGGTEAFF. The CDR3 coding sequence is TGTGCCAGCAGGCAACCTACAGGGGGTGGCACTGAAGCTTTCTTT.